This record covers a single T cell receptor (beta chain). Its specificity is unknown. CDR1 and CDR2 from the germline V gene are SNHLY and FYNNEI. V was shortened by 6 bases and J by 6 bases, with 9 bases between the two germline ends. CDR3 length: 11 residues. The sample comes from a study of T cell responses to AZD1222 COVID-19 vaccine. General study points: Baseline testing showed seropositivity in only five or six AZD1222 recipients. Possibly, clonal diversity was underestimated; donors were largely white British and included more females.

The data were produced by immunoSEQ multiplex PCR, yet TCRdb's version contains in-frame clones alone and is incomplete. The sample has roughly 150,000 clones, 80% to 95% seen once. The sample was peripheral blood, taken on day 0 of AZD1222 vaccination. This clonotype originated in an adult in good health. V gene TRBV2 combines with J gene TRBJ2-7; D is unclear. CDR3 residues: CASSPWVEQYF. For the CDR3, the DNA is TGTGCCAGCAGCCCCTGGGTCGAGCAGTACTTC.